This T cell receptor beta chain was sequenced during a study of blood T cell repertoires in COVID-19. As for the study in general: Whether acute or convalescent, the COVID-19 samples came from the United States, Italy and Spain. PBMCs, B-cell-depleted T cells, or T cells were the source of the cDNA or gDNA that made up the material.

Authors' processing steps: The authors estimated nucleated cell counts from reference gene primer amplification. Libraries were prepared by immunoSEQ multiplex PCR; TCRdb keeps only in-frame clonotypes and omits some of them. From that table come the V and J calls and clone size; the DNA was used to work out D and trimming. The table includes about 240,000 clones, around 86% detected once. Germline loops: CDR1 KGHDR, CDR2 SFDVKD. V lost 7 bases and J 2 bases, leaving 9 bases between the germline ends. CDR3 length: 13 residues. Sequencing was performed on peripheral blood. The chain is built from TRBV24-1 and TRBJ2-3, with D possibly being TRBD1 (6 bases). The clonotype originates from a woman in her twenties or thirties who had recovered from COVID-19. CDR3 loop: CATSRDITDTQYF. In nucleotides, the CDR3 is TGTGCCACCAGCCGGGACATCACAGATACGCAGTATTTT.